This passage covers 20 T cell receptor beta chains from one sample sequenced in a study of blood T cells in healthy people across ages. Primed by a sample-barcoded 5' primer and a J-beta primer mix, a second PCR proceeded for 7 to 11 cycles. MiXCR, run by TCRdb on the 5' RACE reads, gives a single entry per CDR3 protein. The sample shows some 1.5 million distinct CDR3 sequences, 28% of them seen only once. The sequenced sample consisted of blood. These receptors came from a woman in her thirties in good health.

The gene calls are TRBV20-1 and TRBJ2-5; no clear D. V was shortened by 0 bases and J by 11 bases, with 19 bases between the two germline ends. This CDR3 has 14 residues. Germline V gene data show CDR1 as DFQATT and CDR2 as SNEGSKA (reference sequence). The CDR3 nucleotides read TGCAGTGCTAGAGATGCGTTTGGAAGGGTTGAGCAGTACTTC. Encoded protein: CSARDAFGRVEQYF.

The chain couples TRBV9 to TRBJ1-2; 11 bases map to TRBD1. The CDR3 runs to 16 residues. Germline trimming cut 4 bases from V and 4 bases from J; bases unmatched to any gene: 9. The germline gives CDR1 SGDLS, CDR2 YYNGEE. The CDR3 DNA reads as TGTGCCAGCAGCCCGAGGACAGGGGGCTCAGGCTATGGCTACACCTTC. Its translation is CASSPRTGGSGYGYTF.

The genes are TRBV12-3 or TRBV12-4 and TRBJ2-3; 9 nucleotides align to TRBD2. V lost 6 bases to trimming and J lost 4 bases; unmatched junction nucleotides: 11. This CDR3 spans 16 amino acids. CDR3 amino acids: CASRPRRGGEADTQYF. In nucleotides, the CDR3 is TGTGCCAGCAGACCCAGGCGCGGGGGGGAAGCAGATACGCAGTATTTT.

The gene calls are TRBV5-1 and TRBJ2-5; D unclear. The germline CDR1 and CDR2 sequences are SGHRS and YFSETQ. V was trimmed by 0 bases and J by 1 base, leaving 10 bases between them. This CDR3 has 15 residues. This chain's CDR3 is CASSLVAASQETQYF. The DNA of the CDR3 is TGCGCCAGCAGCTTGGTTGCGGCCTCCCAAGAGACCCAGTACTTC.

The V gene is TRBV6-6, the J gene TRBJ1-4; TRBD1 matches at 9 bases. Trimming at V came to 7 bases and at J to 3 bases, leaving 6 bases not matched to a gene. The CDR3 runs to 15 residues. From germline, CDR1 is MNHNY and CDR2 SVGAGI (reference sequence). CDR3 sequence reads: CASTPQGAPNEKLFF. The DNA of the CDR3 is TGTGCCAGCACCCCACAGGGGGCTCCTAATGAAAAACTGTTTTTT.

In DNA, the CDR3 is TGCAGTGCCCCGGACAGGGGGGCTAGGTATTTT. Translating it yields CSAPDRGARYF. V and J are TRBV20-1 and TRBJ2-3; 10 positions match TRBD1. From germline, CDR1 is DFQATT and CDR2 SNEGSKA (reference sequence). The CDR3 length is 11 residues. V shed 6 bases and J 14 bases; nucleotides not matched to a gene: 8.

The CDR3 DNA sequence: TGTGCCAGCAGCTTAGGGTCGGGAGGATCCCCCCTCCACTTT. Encoded protein: CASSLGSGGSPLHF. The gene calls are TRBV11-2 and TRBJ1-6; no definite D call. Germline V lookup: CDR1 SGHAT, CDR2 FQNNGV. The CDR3 runs 14 residues. V was clipped by 1 base and J by 13 bases, with 14 bases between them.

The chain combines TRBV2 with TRBJ2-5; D is unresolved. The better agreement between TRBJ2-4 and the DNA end casts doubt on the J call. CDR1 and CDR2 from the germline V gene are SNHLY and FYNNEI. The CDR3 is made up of 14 amino acids. This CDR3 reads CASRMDGSKNIQYF. DNA of the CDR3: TGTGCCAGCAGGATGGACGGCTCCAAAAACATTCAGTACTTC.

The chain's CDR3 is CASGTETARSYEQYF. In nucleotides, the CDR3 is TGTGCTAGTGGTACCGAGACGGCGCGGTCCTACGAGCAGTACTTC. The V and J genes are TRBV12-5 and TRBJ2-7, with D unresolved. Trimming removed 5 bases at V and 1 base at J, with 15 bases between. Germline CDR1 LGHNT, CDR2 FRNRAP. This CDR3 has 15 amino acids.

In its sample, this clonotype was seen many times. J is TRBJ2-3 and V is TRBV5-1; 7 nucleotides match TRBD2. CDR1 is SGHRS, CDR2 YFSETQ, per germline. This CDR3 has 15 amino acids. J gave up 6 bases and V 4 bases, and 11 bases lay outside the gene matches. The CDR3 spells CASSPGGSRMDTQYF. CDR3 coding DNA: TGCGCCAGCAGCCCGGGAGGTAGCCGAATGGATACGCAGTATTTT.

A few counts support this clonotype. The J gene is TRBJ2-5, the V gene TRBV29-1, with TRBD1 identical over 7 bases. TRBJ2-7 explains the end of the DNA better; the J call may be wrong. The CDR3 runs to 12 residues. CDR1 is SQVTM and CDR2 is ANQGSEA in the germline V gene. CDR3 region: CSALTGLNEQYF. The CDR3 DNA is TGCAGCGCCTTGACAGGGCTGAACGAGCAGTACTTC.

This clonotype has only one observation. A junction boundary mismatches the germline segment, possibly from a read error. This rearrangement joins TRBV24-1 to TRBJ2-3; the D is unclear. Germline loops: CDR1 KGHDR, CDR2 SFDVKD. This CDR3 has 13 residues. The DNA for the CDR3 is TGTGCCGCCAGTGATTCCGTGATGGATACGCAGTATTTT. Encoded protein: CAASDSVMDTQYF.

The chain recombines TRBV3-1 with TRBJ1-2; D is ambiguous. V gave up 4 bases and J gave up 8 bases, with 11 bases separating them. CDR3 length: 12 amino acids. CDR1 LGHDT and CDR2 YNNKEL come from the germline V gene (reference sequence). The CDR3 sequence: CASSRTSMGYTF. CDR3 DNA: TGTGCCAGCAGCCGAACCTCTATGGGCTACACCTTC.

Turning to this clonotype: One base away lies a much larger clone, so this may be a sequencing read error. This chain joins TRBV12-3 or TRBV12-4 and TRBJ2-7, with D tentatively TRBD2 (5 bases). Trimming stripped 2 bases from V and 6 bases from J, with 8 bases between. The CDR3 runs 12 residues. For the CDR3, the DNA is TGTGCCAGCAGTTTACAGGACTGCGAGCAGTACTTC. It translates to CASSLQDCEQYF.

CDR3 sequence (DNA): TGTGCCAGCAGCTTAGCGATACTAGCACGGGGTGAGCAGTTCTTC. Encoded protein: CASSLAILARGEQFF. The chain couples TRBV7-2 to TRBJ2-1; TRBD2 is a possible D gene (6 bases). V gave up 0 bases and J gave up 9 bases, with 15 bases separating them. Germline CDR1 and CDR2: SGHTA and FQGNSA. The CDR3 sequence is 15 residues long.

This clonotype was seen more than once but under ten times. The V gene is TRBV3-1, the J gene TRBJ1-4, with D possibly being TRBD1 (6 bases). The CDR3 has 16 residues. Deletions cut 0 bases from V and 3 bases from J, with 11 bases between. Germline V gives CDR1 LGHDT, CDR2 YNNKEL (reference sequence). The CDR3 is CASSQDRGRPNEKLFF. CDR3 nucleotides: TGTGCCAGCAGCCAAGACAGGGGCCGCCCTAATGAAAAACTGTTTTTT.

This clonotype was seen ten or more times. This chain connects TRBV7-2 to TRBJ2-5, with a weak D call TRBD2 (5 bases). The germline CDR1 and CDR2 sequences are SGHTA and FQGNSA. Deletions cut 5 bases from V and 5 bases from J, with 12 bases between. This CDR3 is built from 13 residues. This chain's CDR3 is CASSKTKSETQYF. CDR3 DNA sequence: TGTGCCAGCAGCAAGACTAAGTCGGAGACCCAGTACTTC.

This sequence joins TRBV7-9 and TRBJ1-1; the match to TRBD1 covers 11 bases. Germline V lookup: CDR1 SEHNR, CDR2 FQNEAQ (reference sequence). V was clipped by 5 bases and J by 0 bases; unmatched bases: 5. The CDR3 loop spans 16 amino acids. CDR3 loop: CASSPGTGGMNTEAFF. CDR3 nucleotide sequence: TGTGCCAGCAGCCCTGGGACAGGGGGAATGAACACTGAAGCTTTCTTT.

This chain uses TRBV2 with TRBJ2-5; D may correspond to TRBD1 or TRBD2 (6 bases each). CDR1 and CDR2 from the germline V gene are SNHLY and FYNNEI. V lost 7 bases and J lost 0, with 12 bases in between. The CDR3 has 14 residues. This chain's CDR3 is CASTKGGHQETQYF. The CDR3 bases are TGTGCCAGCACGAAAGGGGGGCACCAAGAGACCCAGTACTTC.

V gene TRBV12-3 or TRBV12-4 combines with J gene TRBJ2-7; no clear D. The length of the CDR3 is 14 residues. V lost 3 bases, J lost 3 bases, and 12 bases lay in between. CDR3 residues: CASSLYLESYEQYF. CDR3 sequence (DNA): TGTGCCAGCAGTTTGTACCTAGAGAGCTACGAGCAGTACTTC.